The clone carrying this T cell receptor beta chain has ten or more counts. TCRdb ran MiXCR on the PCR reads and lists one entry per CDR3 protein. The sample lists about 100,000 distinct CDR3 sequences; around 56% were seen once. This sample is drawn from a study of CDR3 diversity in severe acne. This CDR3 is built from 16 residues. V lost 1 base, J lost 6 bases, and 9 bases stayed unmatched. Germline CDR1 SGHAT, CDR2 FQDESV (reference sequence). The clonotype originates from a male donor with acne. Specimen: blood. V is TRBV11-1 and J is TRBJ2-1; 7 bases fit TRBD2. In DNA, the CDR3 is TGTGCCAGCAGCTTAGATGACAGCGGGGTACGCAATGAGCAGTTCTTC. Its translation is CASSLDDSGVRNEQFF.